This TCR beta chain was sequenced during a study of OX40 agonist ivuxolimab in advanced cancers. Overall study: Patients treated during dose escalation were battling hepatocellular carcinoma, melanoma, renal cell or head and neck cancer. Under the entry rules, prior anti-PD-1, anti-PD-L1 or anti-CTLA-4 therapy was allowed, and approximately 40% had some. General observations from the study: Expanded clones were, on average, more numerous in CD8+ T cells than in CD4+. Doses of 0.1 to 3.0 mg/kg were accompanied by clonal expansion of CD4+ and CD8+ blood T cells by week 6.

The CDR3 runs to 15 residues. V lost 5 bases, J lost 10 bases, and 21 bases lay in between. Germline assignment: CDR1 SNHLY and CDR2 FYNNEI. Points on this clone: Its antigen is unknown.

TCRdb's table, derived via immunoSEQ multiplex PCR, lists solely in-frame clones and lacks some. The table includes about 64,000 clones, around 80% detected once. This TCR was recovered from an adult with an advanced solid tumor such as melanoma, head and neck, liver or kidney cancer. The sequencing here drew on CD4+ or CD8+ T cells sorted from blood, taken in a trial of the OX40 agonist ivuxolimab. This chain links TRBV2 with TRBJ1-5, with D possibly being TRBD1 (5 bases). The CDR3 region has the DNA TGTGCCAGCAGTATACTCGGGGGGAGCTTTGATCCCCAGCATTTT. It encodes CASSILGGSFDPQHF.